The clone carrying this T cell receptor beta chain was picked up a small number of times. Participants were placed into cohorts based on the clinical history they reported. Method: immunoSEQ multiplex PCR; TCRdb's copy keeps in-frame clones and lacks some. The data show 150,000 to 200,000 clones, around 90% seen once. The sample comes from a study of blood T cell repertoires in COVID-19. Study-level information: Sources were T cells, B-cell-depleted T cells, or PBMCs; the material itself was cDNA or gDNA.

Sequenced input: PBMCs or T cells enriched from blood (not recorded which). This sequence originates from a woman in her 30s who had recovered from COVID-19.

This chain's CDR3 is CASSGVSSGNTIYF. The CDR3 DNA reads as TGCGCCAGCAGTGGAGTGAGCTCTGGAAACACCATATATTTT. The chain joins TRBV10-1 to TRBJ1-3, with unresolved D. The CDR3 is 14 amino acids. V was cut by 4 bases and J by 0 bases, with 7 bases left in between. The germline CDR1 and CDR2 sequences are WNHNN and SYGVQD (reference sequence).